Presented here are 21 T cell receptor beta chains from one specimen sequenced in a study of T cells in Graves' hyperthyroidism and ophthalmopathy. Authors of the study amplified TCR beta CDR3 regions from RNA transcripts. Initially, a first-round RT-PCR of the TCR CDR3 employed the HTBI primer set. In TCRdb, the multiplex PCR reads were re-called with MiXCR into one record per CDR3 protein. The table lists more than 300,000 distinct CDR3 sequences, under 20% of them singletons, with over 35% in the top ten. The specimen sequenced was blood. Receptor source: a man aged 18 to 30 with Graves' ophthalmopathy.

At least ten counts were recorded for this clonotype. The chain is built from TRBV7-3 and TRBJ2-3; 9 bases map to TRBD2. Trimming at V came to 5 bases and at J to 2 bases, leaving 5 bases not matched to a gene. CDR1 and CDR2 from the germline V gene are SGHTA and FQGTGA. CDR3 length: 15 amino acids. CDR3 sequence (DNA): TGTGCCAGCAGCCCTAGCGGGACCCACACAGATACGCAGTATTTT. It codes for CASSPSGTHTDTQYF.

This clonotype was detected ten times or more. The V call is TRBV20-1, the J call TRBJ1-1; D is uncertain. Germline V gene lookup returns CDR1 DFQATT and CDR2 SNEGSKA (reference sequence). There are 12 residues in the CDR3. Trimming cost V 0 bases and J 3 bases, with 5 bases left between them. CDR3 sequence (DNA): TGCAGTGCTAGAGACCTTTACACTGAAGCTTTCTTT. Its translation is CSARDLYTEAFF.

This clonotype was recorded at least ten times. The CDR3 spells CASSSADSYNEQFF. The CDR3 coding sequence is TGTGCCAGCAGTTCGGCGGACTCCTACAATGAGCAGTTCTTC. This chain connects TRBV27 to TRBJ2-1; unclear D gene. Trimming left V 4 bases short and J 0 bases short, with 7 bases between. The CDR3 length is 14 residues. Germline CDR1 is MNHEY and CDR2 is SMNVEV (reference sequence).

This clonotype was found many times. The chain carries TRBV9 and TRBJ2-7; TRBD2 might be the D (5 bases). CDR3 length: 14 amino acids. Germline V gene lookup returns CDR1 SGDLS and CDR2 YYNGEE. Trimming cost V 0 bases and J 2 bases, with 9 bases left between them. As DNA, the CDR3 is TGTGCCAGCAGCGTAGAGGACTCAGCCTACGAGCAGTACTTC. This translates into CASSVEDSAYEQYF.

This chain links TRBV24-1 with TRBJ2-4; D not certain. Per germline, CDR1 KGHDR and CDR2 SFDVKD. This CDR3 comprises 15 residues. V was shortened by 2 bases and J by 3 bases, with 10 bases between the two germline ends. In DNA, the CDR3 is TGTGCCACCAGTGATTCCGAGACAAACAAAAACATTCAGTACTTC. This codes for CATSDSETNKNIQYF.

This clonotype was counted at least ten times. The chain carries TRBV12-3 or TRBV12-4 and TRBJ1-5, with unresolved D. V lost 8 bases and J 4 bases, leaving 18 bases between the germline ends. The CDR3 is made up of 15 amino acids. The CDR3 loop is CASQLEGRGNQPQHF. CDR3 nucleotide sequence: TGTGCCAGCCAACTTGAAGGACGGGGAAATCAGCCCCAGCATTTT.

V and J are TRBV19 and TRBJ1-1; tentatively, D is TRBD1 (6 bases). The germline V and J ends were trimmed by 6 bases and 1 base, with 15 bases remaining between them. The germline gives CDR1 LNHDA, CDR2 SQIVND (reference sequence). The CDR3 totals 15 residues. Here the CDR3 reads CASRTVGQKNTEAFF. The CDR3 DNA reads TGTGCCAGTAGAACCGTGGGACAAAAGAACACTGAAGCTTTCTTT. The full variable domain, its missing parts supplied by reference TRBV19 and TRBJ1-1, is DGGITQSPKYLFRKEGQNVTLSCEQNLNHDAMYWYRQDPGQGLRLIYYSQIVNDFQKGDIAEGYSVSREKKESFPLTVTSAQKNPTAFYLCASRTVGQKNTEAFFGQGTRLTVV.

This clonotype was seen many times. The rearrangement links TRBV12-3 or TRBV12-4 to TRBJ2-7; D is unclear. The CDR3 is 13 amino acids. The V gene lost 1 base and the J gene lost 2 bases, with 6 bases spanning the gap. CDR3 sequence (DNA): TGTGCCAGCAGTTTAGTCCCCGCCTACGAGCAGTACTTC. It is translated as CASSLVPAYEQYF.

In this sample, this clonotype turned up a few times. The rearrangement links TRBV7-9 to TRBJ1-1; D possibly corresponds to TRBD1 (6 bases). Germline CDR1 and CDR2: SEHNR and FQNEAQ (reference sequence). The CDR3 consists of 14 residues. V was trimmed by 5 bases and J by 8 bases, leaving 18 bases between them. In DNA, the CDR3 is TGTGCCAGCAGCCCCTCTGGATGGGGGGCGGAAGCTTTCTTT. This gives the protein CASSPSGWGAEAFF.

Ten or more counts support this clonotype. The chain recombines TRBV7-8 with TRBJ2-7; possibly TRBD1 or TRBD2 for D (5 bases each). Germline V CDR1 and CDR2: SGHVS, FQNEAQ. Deletions cut 5 bases from V and 3 bases from J, with 11 bases between. The CDR3 is made up of 13 amino acids. CDR3 protein: CASSRDAVYEQYF. For the CDR3, the DNA is TGTGCCAGCAGCCGGGACGCCGTCTACGAGCAGTACTTC.

The V gene is TRBV7-2, the J gene TRBJ2-7; tentatively, D is TRBD2 (6 bases). This CDR3 is 14 amino acids long. CDR1 and CDR2 from the germline V gene are SGHTA and FQGNSA. Trimming removed 4 bases from V and 4 bases from J, with 14 bases in between. CDR3 bases: TGTGCCAGCAGCTGGAGGGAGCGGACTTACGAGCAGTACTTC. This sequence encodes CASSWRERTYEQYF.

The V call is TRBV15, the J call TRBJ1-6; 7 nucleotides line up with TRBD1. V was clipped by 5 bases and J by 10 bases; unmatched bases: 11. This CDR3 region has 15 residues. The germline CDR1 and CDR2 sequences are LNHNV and YYDKDF (reference sequence). For the CDR3, the DNA is TGTGCCACCAGCGGCGGGACAGTCCCTGAGTCACCCCTCCACTTT. It specifies CATSGGTVPESPLHF.

This clonotype showed up many times. This chain joins TRBV20-1 and TRBJ2-1, with D possibly TRBD2 on 6 matching bases. V was cut by 4 bases and J by 10 bases, with 14 bases left in between. In germline, CDR1 is DFQATT, CDR2 SNEGSKA (reference sequence). This CDR3 is built from 12 residues. CDR3 sequence: CSATTPEGEQFF. The CDR3 DNA reads TGCAGTGCTACGACCCCGGAGGGGGAGCAGTTCTTC.

Ten or more counts support this clonotype. The chain carries TRBV11-2 and TRBJ2-2; D uncertain. Trimming left V 5 bases short and J 6 bases short, with 13 bases between. Per germline, CDR1 SGHAT and CDR2 FQNNGV. The CDR3 length is 14 residues. Written as DNA, the CDR3 is TGTGCCAGCAGCGACCTAGTTGTGTCCGGGGAGCTGTTTTTT. Residues: CASSDLVVSGELFF.

This clonotype was detected many times. J is TRBJ1-1 and V is TRBV7-2, with 8 positions matching TRBD1. The CDR3 has 16 amino acids. CDR1 and CDR2 from the germline V gene are SGHTA and FQGNSA. J was trimmed by 3 bases and V by 1 base; bases with no gene match: 7. CDR3 sequence: CASSLGVDRVDTEAFF. The CDR3 region has the DNA TGTGCCAGCAGCTTAGGGGTGGACAGGGTCGACACTGAAGCTTTCTTT.

The chain recombines TRBV12-3 or TRBV12-4 with TRBJ1-4, with D hard to call. The CDR3 covers 13 residues. The V end was cut by 6 bases, the J end by 6 bases, with 11 bases between. The CDR3 here is CASRRGIDEKLFF. CDR3 nucleotide sequence: TGTGCCAGCAGACGGGGAATCGATGAAAAACTGTTTTTT.

There are a few counts of this clonotype. The chain carries TRBV20-1 and TRBJ2-2, with D possibly TRBD2 on 5 matching bases. Per germline, CDR1 DFQATT and CDR2 SNEGSKA (reference sequence). Trimming stripped 6 bases from V and 5 bases from J, with 13 bases between. CDR3 length: 13 amino acids. In DNA form, the CDR3 reads TGCAGTGCCAAGGACTTCCGGACCGGGGAGCTGTTTTTT. Translation: CSAKDFRTGELFF.

The chain links TRBV9 to TRBJ1-1; TRBD1 might be the D (6 bases). V was shortened by 0 bases and J by 0 bases, with 9 bases between the two germline ends. The CDR3 loop spans 15 amino acids. Germline loops: CDR1 SGDLS, CDR2 YYNGEE. CDR3 coding DNA: TGTGCCAGCAGCGTAGCGGGACACCTGAACACTGAAGCTTTCTTT. It encodes CASSVAGHLNTEAFF.

The J gene is TRBJ2-2, the V gene TRBV19, with D perhaps TRBD2 (5 bases). This CDR3 comprises 16 residues. Germline values: CDR1 LNHDA, CDR2 SQIVND (reference sequence). V was pared by 7 bases and J by 1 base, with 16 bases between. The CDR3: CASKVRTDLNTGELFF. CDR3 nucleotides: TGTGCCAGTAAAGTCAGGACTGATTTGAACACCGGGGAGCTGTTTTTT.

In this sample, this clonotype turned up many times. This CDR3 reads CASSLMGGGHNQPQHF. The CDR3 bases are TGTGCCAGCAGCTTAATGGGCGGGGGGCACAATCAGCCCCAGCATTTT. The rearrangement joins TRBV7-3 to TRBJ1-5; possibly TRBD1 for D (6 bases). This CDR3 spans 16 amino acids. V lost 1 base to trimming and J lost 3 bases, with 13 bases between them. Germline V gives CDR1 SGHTA, CDR2 FQGTGA. Looking up the rest from reference TRBV7-3 and TRBJ1-5 gives the full variable domain: GAGVSQTPSNKVTEKGKYVELRCDPISGHTALYWYRQSLGQGPEFLIYFQGTGAADDSGLPNDRFFAVRPEGSVSTLKIQRTERGDSAVYLCASSLMGGGHNQPQHFGDGTRLSIL.

This chain uses TRBV27 with TRBJ2-5; 7 bases line up with TRBD2. CDR1 is MNHEY, CDR2 SMNVEV, per germline (reference sequence). Losses at the gene ends were 0 bases for V and 5 bases for J; bases not matched to a gene: 9. The CDR3 runs 16 residues. The CDR3 DNA reads TGTGCCAGCAGTTTATCGGGGGGGACCGGGGGGGAGACCCAGTACTTC. Protein sequence: CASSLSGGTGGETQYF.